This entry is about one T cell receptor beta chain. The target antigen is unknown. This entry comes from a study of cytotoxic CD8 clonotypes in ibrutinib-treated CLL. Looking at the study overall: Within the patient group, eleven to twelve were relapsed/refractory and over 14 treatment-naive, and approximately 17 were IGHV unmutated. Study conclusions and caveats: Baseline clonality was higher than in age-matched healthy donors and moved in step with circulating CD8+ T-cell counts. Clonality, elevated at ibrutinib response, dropped back toward baseline at progression.

CDR3 length equals 14 residues. The ends were cut back, 5 bases at V and 4 bases at J, with 12 bases in the middle. Per germline, CDR1 SEHNR and CDR2 FQNEAQ (reference sequence). The intended depth for sequencing was 1 in 200,000 to 1 in 1 million T cells. Clones were sequenced by immunoSEQ multiplex PCR, and TCRdb holds only the in-frame ones, with some missing. The profile covers 40,000 or so clones, with over 50% appearing a single time and 20% to 25% taken by the ten largest. The source of this sequence is a human donor with chronic lymphocytic leukemia. This specimen was PBMCs, taken after 24 months of ibrutinib treatment. The V call is TRBV7-9, the J call TRBJ2-1, with a weak D call TRBD2 (6 bases). CDR3 nucleotides: TGTGCCAGCAGCCCCTGGACTAATTACAATGAGCAGTTCTTC. The encoded protein is CASSPWTNYNEQFF. The variable domain in full, with the rest retrieved from reference TRBV7-9 and TRBJ2-1, is DTGVSQNPRHKITKRGQNVTFRCDPISEHNRLYWYRQTLGQGPEFLTYFQNEAQLEKSRLLSDRFSAERPKGSFSTLEIQRTEQGDSAMYLCASSPWTNYNEQFFGPGTRLTVL.